A single sample gave rise to the 5 T cell receptor beta chains below, sequenced in a study of identical twins. Via MiXCR, TCRdb re-called the 5' RACE reads, giving one row per CDR3 protein. The sample yields approximately 550,000 distinct CDR3 sequences, 20% to 25% seen once. These data are also associated with another study on yellow fever vaccine responses in identical twins.

The sample taken for sequencing was CD4+ T cells sorted from blood. These receptors were obtained from a woman younger than 35 in good health.

This clonotype was detected only a few times. V gene TRBV7-9 combines with J gene TRBJ1-3; D is possibly TRBD1 (5 bases). CDR1 is SEHNR, CDR2 FQNEAQ, per germline (reference sequence). Between the trimmed V and J ends, which lost 6 bases and 2 bases, there was a span of 20 bases. The CDR3 has 17 amino acids. CDR3 region: CASRKKDSVSAGNTIYF. CDR3 coding DNA: TGTGCCAGCAGAAAAAAAGACAGTGTCTCTGCTGGAAACACCATATATTTT.

This clonotype was found a few times. The chain carries TRBV4-1 and TRBJ2-5; possibly TRBD2 for D (6 bases). The germline V gene has CDR1 MGHRA and CDR2 YSYEKL. The CDR3 runs 16 residues. Trimming took off 1 base at V and 3 bases at J, with 15 bases between the two ends. The CDR3 spells CASSQAIGRREETQYF. Here the CDR3 DNA reads TGCGCCAGCAGCCAAGCAATCGGGAGAAGGGAAGAGACCCAGTACTTC.

Only a few counts were recorded for this clonotype. CDR3 in DNA: TGTGCCAGCAGTCTTGGACAGGCGGCCAAAAACATTCAGTACTTC. It specifies CASSLGQAAKNIQYF. This chain links TRBV28 with TRBJ2-4; 7 bases line up with TRBD1. This CDR3 spans 15 amino acids. The germline gives CDR1 MDHEN, CDR2 SYDVKM. V lost 5 bases, J lost 1 base, and 5 bases stayed unmatched.

This clonotype was counted a few times. The chain couples TRBV18 to TRBJ2-7; D is perhaps TRBD1 (6 bases). The CDR3 has 15 residues. V was trimmed by 3 bases and J by 2 bases, leaving 14 bases between them. Germline CDR1 KGHSH, CDR2 LQKENI. For the CDR3, the DNA is TGTGCCAGCTCACCCCCGGGACCAGGGGCCTACGAGCAGTACTTC. It is translated as CASSPPGPGAYEQYF.

This clonotype turned up a few times. This chain connects TRBV6-5 to TRBJ2-3; tentative D call: TRBD2 (6 bases). Germline V gene sequence: CDR1 MNHEY, CDR2 SVGAGI. Trimming cost V 5 bases and J 0 bases, with 15 bases left between them. There are 16 residues in the CDR3. The CDR3 spells CASSHQFGGSTDTQYF. Here the CDR3 DNA reads TGTGCCAGCAGTCACCAATTCGGGGGTAGCACAGATACGCAGTATTTT.